A selection of T cell receptor beta chains follows, all from one sample in a study of OX40 agonist ivuxolimab in advanced cancers. Assay: immunoSEQ multiplex PCR; the TCRdb copy retains only in-frame clones and omits some. Of tens of thousands of clones listed, 75% to 90% are singletons. Sequenced material: CD4+ or CD8+ T cells sorted from blood, taken in a trial of the OX40 agonist ivuxolimab. These receptors all stem from an adult with an advanced solid tumor such as melanoma, head and neck, liver or kidney cancer. The CDR3 runs from the conserved cysteine through the conserved F or W. A D gene is named only where the DNA matches it firmly. Expanded clones are given a class, and other clones once, few, many or no size at all.

-	TRBD1	TRBJ2-5	TRBV11-2	CASSLELDRPKYF	TGTGCCAGCAGCTTAGAACTGGACAGGCCGAAGTACTTC
once	TRBD2	TRBJ2-1	TRBV7-6	CASSLRSAGEKQFF	TGTGCCAGCAGCTTAAGGTCAGCGGGAGAAAAGCAGTTCTTC
once	TRBD1	TRBJ1-2	TRBV10-3	CAIRKGQGDHYGYTF	TGTGCCATCAGGAAGGGACAGGGCGACCACTATGGCTACACCTTC
-	-	TRBJ1-1	TRBV6-1	CASSEALLGSVGNTEAFF	TGTGCCAGCAGTGAAGCGCTTCTGGGGTCAGTAGGGAACACTGAAGCTTTCTTT
-	TRBD2	TRBJ2-1	TRBV7-2	CASSSSGTSGSRANEQFF	TGTGCCAGCAGCTCGTCCGGGACTAGCGGGAGTAGGGCCAATGAGCAGTTCTTC
-	TRBD2	TRBJ2-1	TRBV6-1	CASSDGGASGSYNEQFF	TGTGCCAGCAGTGATGGGGGGGCTAGCGGGAGTTACAATGAGCAGTTCTTC
-	TRBD2	TRBJ2-1	TRBV11-2	CASSSGLAGGQNEQFF	TGTGCCAGCAGCTCGGGACTAGCGGGAGGGCAGAATGAGCAGTTCTTC
-	-	TRBJ1-4	TRBV27	CASSPRVEGTNEKLFF	TGTGCCAGCAGTCCCAGGGTTGAGGGAACTAATGAAAAACTGTTTTTT
-	TRBD2	TRBJ2-1	TRBV9	CASSVAGGHNEQFF	TGTGCCAGCAGCGTAGCGGGAGGGCACAATGAGCAGTTCTTC
-	-	TRBJ1-1	TRBV18	CASSPSIREGTEAFF	TGTGCCAGCTCACCATCTATCAGGGAAGGGACTGAAGCTTTCTTT
-	-	TRBJ2-7	TRBV7-2	CASSLTGNEQYF	TGTGCCAGCAGCTTAACAGGGAATGAGCAGTACTTC
-	-	TRBJ2-2	TRBV7-9	CASSRGYTGELFF	TGTGCCAGCAGCCGAGGCTACACCGGGGAGCTGTTTTTT
-	-	TRBJ2-7	TRBV7-8	CASSQRLGGGDEQYF	TGTGCCAGCAGCCAGAGGTTGGGGGGTGGTGACGAGCAGTACTTC
-	-	TRBJ1-1	TRBV18	CASSPPGRNTEAFF	TGTGCCAGCTCACCACCCGGCAGGAACACTGAAGCTTTCTTT
-	TRBD2	TRBJ2-3	TRBV5-1	CASSQTSLAGQSFTDTQYF	TGCGCCAGCAGTCAGACATCATTAGCGGGACAAAGCTTCACAGATACGCAGTATTTT
-	-	TRBJ2-4	TRBV7-8	CASSLVPRNIQYF	TGTGCCAGCAGCTTAGTGCCCAGAAACATTCAGTACTTC
-	TRBD2	TRBJ2-7	TRBV12-5	CASGLGLAGVGEQYF	TGTGCTAGTGGTTTGGGACTAGCGGGAGTTGGCGAGCAGTACTTC
-	-	TRBJ1-2	TRBV7-9	CASSLQDTGYTF	TGTGCCAGCAGCTTACAGGACACGGGCTACACCTTC
-	TRBD2	TRBJ2-5	TRBV19	CASSKTSGIQETQYF	TGTGCCAGTAGTAAGACTAGCGGGATTCAAGAGACCCAGTACTTC
-	TRBD2	TRBJ2-7	TRBV10-1	CASTFSGKSEQYF	TGCGCCAGCACCTTTAGCGGGAAGTCCGAGCAGTACTTC
-	-	TRBJ2-2	TRBV5-4	CASSKDGNTGELFF	TGTGCCAGCAGCAAGGACGGGAACACCGGGGAGCTGTTTTTT
once	TRBD2	TRBJ2-5	TRBV15	CATSRDFPAGGPETQYF	TGTGCCACCAGCAGAGACTTTCCAGCGGGAGGGCCGGAGACCCAGTACTTC
-	TRBD2	TRBJ2-1	TRBV5-1	CASTTSGRAVYNEQFF	TGCGCCAGCACTACTAGCGGGAGGGCAGTTTACAATGAGCAGTTCTTC
-	TRBD2	TRBJ2-2	TRBV11-2	CASSRSASGSFGELFF	TGTGCCAGCAGCCGTAGCGCTAGCGGGAGTTTCGGGGAGCTGTTTTTT
-	-	TRBJ2-2	TRBV9	CASSVARQITGELFF	TGTGCCAGCAGCGTAGCGCGACAGATAACCGGGGAGCTGTTTTTT
-	-	TRBJ2-2	TRBV19	CASSTLGWELFF	TGTGCCAGTAGTACCTTAGGCTGGGAGCTGTTTTTT
-	-	TRBJ1-2	TRBV5-1	CASSFENNYGYTF	TGCGCCAGCAGCTTCGAGAACAACTATGGCTACACCTTC
-	-	TRBJ1-2	TRBV30	CAWSKSGPYGYTF	TGTGCCTGGAGTAAATCAGGGCCGTATGGCTACACCTTC
-	-	TRBJ1-1	TRBV7-6	CASSGLGNTEAFF	TGTGCCAGCAGCGGGCTAGGGAACACTGAAGCTTTCTTT
-	TRBD1	TRBJ2-5	TRBV29-1	CSVGQLAETQYF	TGCAGCGTGGGACAGCTCGCGGAGACCCAGTACTTC
once	-	TRBJ2-2	TRBV6-5	CASSDYQGTGELFF	TGTGCCAGCAGTGACTATCAGGGTACCGGGGAGCTGTTTTTT
-	TRBD1	TRBJ1-1	TRBV9	CASSASGQGDTEAFF	TGTGCCAGCAGCGCCTCAGGACAGGGCGACACTGAAGCTTTCTTT
-	-	TRBJ2-1	TRBV5-1	CASSLGTVNEQFF	TGCGCCAGCAGCTTGGGGACAGTCAATGAGCAGTTCTTC
-	-	TRBJ2-6	TRBV27	CASSLWGAGANVLTF	TGTGCCAGCAGTTTATGGGGGGCTGGGGCCAACGTCCTGACTTTC
-	-	TRBJ2-1	TRBV5-4	CASSLDGIEQFF	TGTGCCAGCAGCTTGGACGGTATCGAGCAGTTCTTC
-	TRBD2	TRBJ2-7	TRBV7-9	CASSQGAGVYEQYF	TGTGCCAGCAGTCAAGGGGCGGGAGTTTACGAGCAGTACTTC
-	-	TRBJ1-3	TRBV2	CASGDRQALPGNTIYF	TGTGCCAGCGGAGATCGACAGGCACTGCCTGGAAACACCATATATTTT
-	TRBD2	TRBJ2-7	TRBV13	CASSRARLAGGEQYF	TGTGCCAGCAGCCGGGCCCGACTAGCGGGAGGCGAGCAGTACTTC
once	-	TRBJ2-3	TRBV10-3	CAISARDFTDTQYF	TGTGCCATCAGTGCGCGGGACTTCACAGATACGCAGTATTTT
-	-	TRBJ2-1	TRBV2	CASSGLGDYNEQFF	TGTGCCAGCAGTGGGCTAGGGGACTACAATGAGCAGTTCTTC
once	-	TRBJ2-3	TRBV4-1	CASSQSEDTQYF	TGCGCCAGCAGCCAATCCGAAGATACGCAGTATTTT
-	TRBD1	TRBJ1-2	TRBV27	CASSLTPGQAYGYTF	TGTGCCAGCAGTTTAACACCGGGACAGGCCTATGGCTACACCTTC
-	TRBD1	TRBJ1-1	TRBV5-1	CASSGDRMNTEAFF	TGCGCCAGCAGCGGGGACAGGATGAACACTGAAGCTTTCTTT
-	TRBD1	TRBJ2-2	TRBV19	CASRPRTGVDGELFF	TGTGCCAGTAGACCGCGGACAGGGGTCGACGGGGAGCTGTTTTTT
-	-	TRBJ2-6	TRBV27	CASSLQGYANVLTF	TGTGCCAGCAGTTTGCAGGGGTACGCCAACGTCCTGACTTTC
-	TRBD1	TRBJ1-5	TRBV27	CASTPAAGTGSFSRNQPQHF	TGTGCCAGCACACCCGCAGCCGGGACAGGGTCGTTCTCGCGCAATCAGCCCCAGCATTTT
-	TRBD1	TRBJ1-5	TRBV10-3	CAISEDQGATWDQPQHF	TGTGCCATCAGTGAGGATCAGGGGGCTACGTGGGATCAGCCCCAGCATTTT
-	TRBD1	TRBJ2-3	TRBV6-6	CATLKRTGATDTQYF	TGTGCCACCCTAAAAAGGACAGGGGCCACAGATACGCAGTATTTT
-	-	TRBJ2-2	TRBV11-2	CASSSYQLFF	TGTGCCAGCAGCAGCTACCAGCTGTTTTTT
once	-	TRBJ1-6	TRBV30	CAWSVPWETPLHF	TGTGCCTGGAGTGTACCTTGGGAGACACCCCTCCACTTT
-	TRBD1	TRBJ2-3	TRBV7-2	CASSSRQGADTQYF	TGTGCCAGCAGCTCACGACAGGGTGCAGATACGCAGTATTTT
-	TRBD1	TRBJ2-3	TRBV7-9	CASSLGQGGTDTQYF	TGTGCCAGCAGCCTAGGACAGGGGGGCACAGATACGCAGTATTTT
-	-	TRBJ2-3	TRBV5-1	CASSLDPGESTDTQYF	TGCGCCAGCAGCTTGGATCCGGGAGAAAGCACAGATACGCAGTATTTT
-	-	TRBJ2-1	TRBV6-5	CASSNQGATYNEQFF	TGTGCCAGCAGTAATCAGGGTGCCACCTACAATGAGCAGTTCTTC
-	-	TRBJ2-2	TRBV5-4	CASSLTGRNTGELFF	TGTGCCAGCAGCTTGACAGGACGTAACACCGGGGAGCTGTTTTTT
-	-	TRBJ2-5	TRBV5-4	CASNQVGETQYF	TGTGCCAGCAACCAGGTAGGAGAGACCCAGTACTTC
-	-	TRBJ2-2	TRBV7-8	CASSPYRIVNTGELFF	TGTGCCAGCAGCCCATATAGGATTGTGAACACCGGGGAGCTGTTTTTT
-	-	TRBJ2-5	TRBV5-1	CASSLESQGTQYF	TGCGCCAGCAGCTTGGAGTCTCAAGGGACCCAGTACTTC
-	TRBD1	TRBJ2-1	TRBV19	CASSVSGTASSSKPFF	TGTGCCAGTTCCGTTTCCGGGACAGCCTCTTCCTCAAAGCCGTTCTTC
-	TRBD1	TRBJ1-5	TRBV19	CASSMRLGGIGQPQHF	TGTGCCAGTAGTATGCGCTTAGGGGGCATCGGGCAGCCCCAGCATTTT